This TCR beta chain was recovered during a study of blood T cell repertoires in COVID-19. Overall study: Donors in the United States, Italy and Spain gave samples during acute or convalescent COVID-19. T cells, B-cell-depleted T cells, or PBMCs supplied cDNA or gDNA.

Per germline, CDR1 SGHNT and CDR2 YYREEE (reference sequence). This CDR3 spans 17 amino acids. With 6 bases clipped from V and 4 bases from J, the junction kept 15 bases outside the gene matches. In the source study's methods: Cell counts per sample came from amplifying reference gene primers. TCRdb's table, derived via immunoSEQ multiplex PCR, lists solely in-frame clones and lacks some. V, J and clone size are those of that table, while D and trimming were read from the DNA. Seen here are about 260,000 clones, roughly 80% observed once, and the top ten hold around 4%. This chain links TRBV5-4 with TRBJ2-2, with TRBD2 identical over 7 bases. Sequencing input: peripheral blood. This receptor was identified in a man in his 60s with acute or convalescent COVID-19. The CDR3 bases are TGTGCCAGCACCCCCATGGGGGGGGGACTTTTCACCGGGGAGCTGTTTTTT. Residues: CASTPMGGGLFTGELFF.